Following are 13 T cell receptor beta chains from one sample sequenced in a study of OX40 agonist ivuxolimab in advanced cancers. The protocol was immunoSEQ multiplex PCR, while the TCRdb copy is restricted to in-frame clones and leaves out a portion. The sample yields about 55,000 clones, approximately 88% seen once. The sample in question was CD4+ or CD8+ T cells sorted from blood, obtained in a trial of the OX40 agonist ivuxolimab. These receptors originate from an adult with an advanced solid tumor such as melanoma, head and neck, liver or kidney cancer.

The V and J genes are TRBV11-2 and TRBJ2-1, with TRBD2 as a possible D gene (5 bases). The CDR3 is 16 residues long. V was pared by 2 bases and J by 7 bases, with 18 bases between. From germline, CDR1 is SGHAT and CDR2 FQNNGV. For the CDR3, the DNA is TGTGCCAGCAGCTTAAGGGCTAGCTTTGGCTGGAATGAGCAGTTCTTC. Its protein product is CASSLRASFGWNEQFF. Filled out from reference TRBV11-2 and TRBJ2-1, the complete variable domain reads EAGVAQSPRYKIIEKRQSVAFWCNPISGHATLYWYQQILGQGPKLLIQFQNNGVVDDSQLPKDRFSAERLKGVDSTLKIQPAKLEDSAVYLCASSLRASFGWNEQFFGPGTRLTVL.

This chain joins TRBV5-4 and TRBJ1-1; no firm D call. The ends were cut back, 0 bases at V and 0 bases at J, with 15 bases in the middle. CDR3 length equals 17 residues. The V gene's germline CDR1 is SGHNT and CDR2 YYREEE (reference sequence). The CDR3 region is CASSLGGRGPMNTEAFF. In DNA form, the CDR3 reads TGTGCCAGCAGCTTGGGTGGACGAGGGCCAATGAACACTGAAGCTTTCTTT.

The chain links TRBV5-1 to TRBJ2-7; 11 bases map to TRBD1. CDR1 is SGHRS and CDR2 is YFSETQ in the germline V gene. This CDR3 is built from 14 residues. The J segment lost 7 bases and the V segment lost 2 bases, leaving 5 bases of the junction unmatched. CDR3 protein: CASSFGQGAREQYF. In DNA, the CDR3 is TGCGCCAGCAGCTTCGGACAGGGGGCGCGGGAGCAGTACTTC.

The chain recombines TRBV4-2 with TRBJ2-3; no clear D. Trimming removed 0 bases at V and 6 bases at J, with 16 bases between. CDR1 is LGHNA and CDR2 is YNFKEQ in the germline V gene. The CDR3 covers 16 residues. The CDR3 DNA is TGTGCCAGCAGCCAAGATATCTCCCTTGGGGATGATACGCAGTATTTT. Amino acids: CASSQDISLGDDTQYF.

This CDR3 reads CASSYSRQREPGELFF. Written as DNA, the CDR3 is TGTGCCAGCAGTTACTCAAGACAGCGGGAGCCCGGGGAGCTGTTTTTT. The gene calls are TRBV6-6 and TRBJ2-2; 8 nucleotides agree with TRBD2. Germline-derived CDR1 and CDR2 are MNHNY and SVGAGI (reference sequence). V shed 0 bases, J shed 6 bases, and the junction held 6 bases outside the gene matches. The CDR3 covers 16 residues.

This clone came up once. The chain links TRBV7-2 to TRBJ2-7; 8 bases align to TRBD1. The CDR3 has 15 amino acids. The junction had 13 bases not matched to a gene; V was cut back by 5 bases and J by 7 bases. CDR1 and CDR2 (germline): SGHTA, FQGNSA. This CDR3 is CASSPHGQGAFEQYF. In nucleotides, the CDR3 is TGTGCCAGCAGCCCCCACGGGCAGGGGGCTTTTGAGCAGTACTTC.

V usage is TRBV6-5 and J usage is TRBJ2-3; D perhaps matches TRBD2 (5 bases). This CDR3 comprises 14 residues. The ends were cut back, 2 bases at V and 6 bases at J, with 12 bases in the middle. The germline CDR1 and CDR2 sequences are MNHEY and SVGAGI. The CDR3 protein is CASSYAGEGDTQYF. The CDR3 DNA reads TGTGCCAGCAGTTACGCCGGGGAAGGGGATACGCAGTATTTT.

The rearrangement links TRBV28 to TRBJ2-3; 7 bases align to TRBD1. CDR3 size: 17 residues. The junction had 11 bases not matched to a gene; V was cut back by 3 bases and J by 2 bases. The germline V gene has CDR1 MDHEN and CDR2 SYDVKM. The CDR3 coding sequence is TGTGCCAGCAGTTTTCCTAGGGGACAGTCTTACACAGATACGCAGTATTTT. Protein product: CASSFPRGQSYTDTQYF.

The chain employs TRBV25-1 and TRBJ2-1; maybe TRBD1 (6 bases). Trimming pared 3 bases from V and 5 bases from J, leaving 14 bases between. In germline, CDR1 is MGHDK, CDR2 SYGVNS. The CDR3 contains 15 residues. The CDR3, as DNA: TGTGCCAGCAGTGAGCCCTTGACAGGAGACAATGAGCAGTTCTTC. Its translation: CASSEPLTGDNEQFF.

The J gene is TRBJ2-1, the V gene TRBV6-5, with 9 positions matching TRBD1. This CDR3 contains 15 residues. V shed 4 bases and J 6 bases; nucleotides not matched to a gene: 7. Germline CDR1 MNHEY, CDR2 SVGAGI. CDR3 nucleotides: TGTGCCAGCAGTTGGGGGACAGGGAGGAGCAATGAGCAGTTCTTC. Translation: CASSWGTGRSNEQFF.

The chain uses TRBV19 and TRBJ2-5; D gene ambiguous. CDR1 and CDR2 from the germline V gene are LNHDA and SQIVND (reference sequence). The V end was cut by 9 bases, the J end by 5 bases, with 19 bases between. This CDR3 has 14 residues. CDR3 sequence (DNA): TGTGCCAGAGAGCCCACTCGGTTTTGCGAGACCCAGTACTTC. Protein product: CAREPTRFCETQYF.

This clone was detected only once. CDR3 DNA: TGTGCCAGCAGCACGGGACTAGCGGGAGGAGTACGGGCCCACGAGCAGTACTTC. Translation gives CASSTGLAGGVRAHEQYF. This rearrangement joins TRBV5-6 to TRBJ2-7; 15 nucleotides match TRBD2. Germline lookup yields CDR1 SGHDT and CDR2 YYEEEE. V lost 4 bases to trimming and J lost 5 bases; unmatched junction nucleotides: 13. CDR3 size: 18 residues.

V usage is TRBV7-2 and J usage is TRBJ1-4; D is ambiguous. CDR3 length: 14 amino acids. V shed 0 bases and J shed 5 bases, with 7 bases lying between them. Germline V CDR1 and CDR2: SGHTA, FQGNSA. The CDR3 sequence: CASSLAVLNEKLFF. CDR3 coding DNA: TGTGCCAGCAGCTTAGCGGTACTGAATGAAAAACTGTTTTTT.